These T cell receptor beta chains were read from a single sample in a study of Ad26.COV2.S vaccination and SARS-CoV-2 variants. Assay: immunoSEQ multiplex PCR; the TCRdb copy retains only in-frame clones and omits some. The sample has roughly 700,000 clones, about 90% seen once. Sequences were derived from peripheral blood, sampled in a trial of Ad26.COV2.S vaccine versus placebo. Receptor source: a person between 18 and 60 years old who received the Ad26.COV2.S COVID-19 vaccine or a placebo. Both conserved end residues are part of each CDR3. A D gene is named only where the DNA matches it firmly. A clone size is listed for some rows: how often the clone was seen (once, few, many), or a class if it is expanded.

>TRBV30|NA|TRBJ2-7|TRBD1
TGTGCCTGGAGGGCCGGGACAGCAGCCTACGAGCAGTACTTC
CAWRAGTAAYEQYF
>TRBV6-2/TRBV6-3|NA|TRBJ2-3|NA
TGTGCCAGCAGTTACAAGAGGCCCCCGCGGTATTTT
CASSYKRPPRYF
>TRBV3-1/TRBV3-2|NA|TRBJ1-3|TRBD1
TGTGCCAGCAGCTTACGCGGGACAGGGCAACCCTCTGGAAACACCATATATTTT
CASSLRGTGQPSGNTIYF
>TRBV3-1/TRBV3-2|NA|TRBJ2-7|TRBD2
TGTGCCAGCAGCCAAACCGGGACTAGCAGCTACGAGCAGTACTTC
CASSQTGTSSYEQYF
>TRBV5-1|NA|TRBJ2-5|NA
TGCGCCAGCAGCTTGGAGAGGGACCAAGAGACCCAGTACTTC
CASSLERDQETQYF
>TRBV7-9|NA|TRBJ2-7|TRBD2
TGTGCCAGCAGCTTAGCCGGACTAGCGGGAGACGTCGAGCAGTACTTC
CASSLAGLAGDVEQYF
>TRBV5-1|NA|TRBJ1-3|NA
TGCGCCAGTACCACAGGACCCTCTGGAAACACCATATATTTT
CASTTGPSGNTIYF
>TRBV14|NA|TRBJ1-2|NA
TGTGCCAGCAGCCAAGGGTGGACAGCGGGTGGCTACACCTTC
CASSQGWTAGGYTF
>TRBV6-5|NA|TRBJ2-2|TRBD2
TGTGCCAGCAGCCCCGGGACTAGTCCCCTCAAGGAGCTGTTTTTT
CASSPGTSPLKELFF
>TRBV11-3|NA|TRBJ2-1|TRBD1
TGTGCCAGCAGCTCCCGGACAGGGGGTTACAATGAGCAGTTCTTC
CASSSRTGGYNEQFF
>TRBV7-6|NA|TRBJ2-7|TRBD2
TGTGCCAGCAGCTTTGGTAGCGGGGGGGCTTACGAGCAGTACTTC
CASSFGSGGAYEQYF
>TRBV6-4|NA|TRBJ1-2|TRBD1
TGTGCCAGCAGCGAATTAACCGGGACAGGGGGACTTCCACCCGGCTACACCTTC
CASSELTGTGGLPPGYTF
>TRBV12-3/TRBV12-4|NA|TRBJ2-7|NA
TGTGCCAGCAGTTTAGAGTACGAGCAGTACTTC
CASSLEYEQYF
>TRBV9|once|TRBJ1-2|NA
TGTGCCAGCAGCGACAGAAACTATGGCTACACCTTC
CASSDRNYGYTF
>TRBV30|NA|TRBJ1-3|TRBD1
TGTGCCTGGAGTACACAGGGGGCTGGAAACACCATATATTTT
CAWSTQGAGNTIYF
>TRBV18|NA|TRBJ2-1|NA
TGTGCCAGCTCACCACCGCTCTACAATGAGCAGTTCTTC
CASSPPLYNEQFF
>TRBV29-1|NA|TRBJ2-3|TRBD1
TGCAGCGCGACATACGGGGGGACAGGGAGTGATACGCAGTATTTT
CSATYGGTGSDTQYF
>TRBV30|NA|TRBJ2-7|TRBD2
TGTGCCTGGAGTTTTCGACTAGCGGGAGTGGACGAGCAGTACTTC
CAWSFRLAGVDEQYF
>TRBV12-3/TRBV12-4|NA|TRBJ1-5|NA
TGTGCCAGCAGTTTAGAAGGGAGGAGCTTCCAGCATTTT
CASSLEGRSFQHF
>TRBV9|NA|TRBJ2-1|TRBD2
TGTGCCAGCAGCGTAGGGGTTAGCGGGAGCAATGAGCAGTTCTTC
CASSVGVSGSNEQFF
>TRBV4-3|NA|TRBJ1-5|NA
TGCGCCAGCAGCCAAGAATGGCATCCCAATCAGCCCCAGCATTTT
CASSQEWHPNQPQHF
>TRBV11-3|NA|TRBJ1-1|NA
TGTGCCAGCAGCTTCGCGTTGAACACTGAAGCTTTCTTT
CASSFALNTEAFF
>TRBV20-1|NA|TRBJ2-7|NA
TGCAGTGCTAGGGGATCCTACGAGCAGTACTTC
CSARGSYEQYF
>TRBV18|NA|TRBJ1-6|NA
TGTGCCAGCTCACCAGGAACCCCAAGGGGCTCACCCCTCCACTTT
CASSPGTPRGSPLHF
>TRBV11-1|NA|TRBJ2-1|NA
TGTGCTACAGGGGCGGGGAGCTCCTACAATGAGCAGTTCTTC
CATGAGSSYNEQFF
>TRBV15|once|TRBJ2-2|TRBD2
TGTGCCACAGCCGGACTAGCGGGGGGACTCGGGGAGCTGTTTTTT
CATAGLAGGLGELFF
>TRBV6-5|NA|TRBJ2-7|NA
TGTGCCAGCAGTACTATCAGGACAGTACGACAGTACTTC
CASSTIRTVRQYF
>TRBV6-5|NA|TRBJ2-1|TRBD2
TGTGCCAGCCTTCGGGGGGGCCTCGCGGGCAATGAGCAGTTCTTC
CASLRGGLAGNEQFF